One T cell receptor (beta chain) is described in this entry. Method: immunoSEQ multiplex PCR; TCRdb's copy keeps in-frame clones and lacks some. Of 53,000 or so clones listed, 85% to 95% are singletons. This sample was included in a study of blood T cell repertoires in COVID-19. V lost 5 bases to trimming and J lost 3 bases, with 8 bases between them. The CDR3 spans 12 residues. Per germline, CDR1 MNHEY and CDR2 SVGAGI. The chain combines TRBV6-5 with TRBJ2-7; possible D gene TRBD2, 5 bases. This TCR came from a human donor in a cohort sampled during active COVID-19. Sequencing was performed on peripheral blood. CDR3 DNA: TGTGCCAGCAGTCCCGGGAACTACGAGCAGTACTTC. Amino acid sequence: CASSPGNYEQYF.